These T cell receptor beta chains were read from a single sample in a study of beta chain features in type 1 diabetes. Method: immunoSEQ multiplex PCR; TCRdb's copy keeps in-frame clones and lacks some. The sample has approximately 40,000 clones; 50% are singletons. Sequencing used stem cell memory CD4+ T cells from blood. The receptors were sampled from a woman aged 30 to 39 in good health. Each CDR3 is given with its conserved first and last residue. Each record gives: D gene, V gene, J gene, clone size, CDR3 protein, CDR3 DNA. The D gene is left open where the match is weak. The size field is filled for only some rows; it gives once, few, many or a size class.

>.|TRBV7-9|TRBJ1-4|.
CASSLKGVTNEKLFF
TGTGCCAGCAGCTTGAAGGGAGTAACTAATGAAAAACTGTTTTTT
>TRBD2|TRBV11-2|TRBJ2-1|few
CASSLRLAGVFGEQFF
TGTGCCAGCAGCTTGAGACTAGCGGGAGTATTCGGTGAGCAGTTCTTC
>TRBD1|TRBV6-1|TRBJ2-1|few
CASTRRGLGNEQFF
TGTGCCAGCACCCGCAGGGGGCTAGGCAATGAGCAGTTCTTC
>.|TRBV7-2|TRBJ2-7|.
CASRPKGGQGNRSRYEQYF
TGTGCCAGCAGACCAAAGGGGGGGCAGGGGAATCGATCGCGGTACGAGCAGTACTTC
>.|TRBV6-6|TRBJ2-1|.
CASTRGGTYNEQFF
TGTGCCAGCACCAGGGGTGGGACATACAATGAGCAGTTCTTC
>TRBD1|TRBV6-6|TRBJ2-7|.
CASQDRGLSFTYEQYF
TGTGCCAGCCAGGACAGGGGGCTTTCGTTTACCTACGAGCAGTACTTC
>.|TRBV11-3|TRBJ2-1|.
CASSLQGYNEQFF
TGTGCCAGCAGCTTACAGGGATACAATGAGCAGTTCTTC
>.|TRBV11-3|TRBJ2-2|.
CASSLDDGDWTGELFF
TGTGCCAGCAGCTTAGATGATGGGGACTGGACCGGGGAGCTGTTTTTT
>TRBD2|TRBV12-5|TRBJ2-3|once
CASAGTRRTDTQYF
TGTGCTAGCGCCGGGACTAGAAGAACAGATACGCAGTATTTT
>.|TRBV5-1|TRBJ1-5|.
CASSLGQGRLEPQHF
TGCGCCAGCAGCTTAGGGCAGGGAAGGCTGGAGCCCCAGCATTTT